These T cell receptor beta chains were read from a single sample in a study of OX40 agonist ivuxolimab in advanced cancers. Method: immunoSEQ multiplex PCR; TCRdb's copy keeps in-frame clones and lacks some. The sample carries some 45,000 clones, 80% to 90% recorded once. The sequencing here drew on CD4+ or CD8+ T cells sorted from blood, taken in a trial of the OX40 agonist ivuxolimab. The receptor set was obtained from an adult with an advanced solid tumor such as melanoma, head and neck, liver or kidney cancer. CDR3s include the opening cysteine and the closing phenylalanine or tryptophan. The order of the fields is J gene, V gene, clone size, D gene, CDR3 protein, CDR3 DNA. The D gene is left open where the match is weak. Size values are once, few and many counts, or a class for expanded clones, and some rows have none.

>TRBJ2-2|TRBV5-4|NA|NA
CASSLGPHPNTGELFF
TGTGCCAGCAGCTTGGGGCCTCACCCGAACACCGGGGAGCTGTTTTTT
>TRBJ1-1|TRBV19|NA|NA
CASIQADADTEAFF
TGTGCCAGTATCCAAGCCGATGCAGACACTGAAGCTTTCTTT
>TRBJ1-2|TRBV5-5|NA|TRBD1
CASSPGQGGNYGYTF
TGTGCCAGCAGCCCGGGACAGGGTGGGAACTATGGCTACACCTTC
>TRBJ2-3|TRBV29-1|NA|NA
CSVALGGGSTDTQYF
TGCAGCGTCGCTTTGGGAGGGGGTAGCACAGATACGCAGTATTTT
>TRBJ2-3|TRBV10-1|NA|NA
CASRPESPSRGTDTQYF
TGCGCCAGCAGACCAGAGTCTCCTAGCCGGGGCACAGATACGCAGTATTTT
>TRBJ2-7|TRBV19|NA|NA
CASSIRPRSYEQYF
TGTGCCAGTAGTATTCGTCCCCGATCCTACGAGCAGTACTTC
>TRBJ2-1|TRBV28|NA|TRBD1
CASSGASGTGVSYNEQFF
TGTGCCAGCAGTGGGGCTTCGGGGACAGGGGTTTCCTACAATGAGCAGTTCTTC
>TRBJ2-7|TRBV18|NA|TRBD1
CASSPLHGTGAYEQYF
TGTGCCAGCTCACCACTGCACGGGACAGGGGCCTACGAGCAGTACTTC
>TRBJ2-1|TRBV27|NA|NA
CASSLNQGTHNEQFF
TGTGCCAGCAGTTTAAATCAGGGGACCCACAATGAGCAGTTCTTC
>TRBJ1-1|TRBV28|NA|NA
CASSSEQVTGAFF
TGTGCCAGCAGTTCCGAACAGGTCACGGGAGCTTTCTTT
>TRBJ2-2|TRBV27|few|TRBD2
CASSLLAGGGNTGELFF
TGTGCCAGCAGTTTGCTAGCGGGAGGGGGGAACACCGGGGAGCTGTTTTTT
>TRBJ2-7|TRBV18|NA|TRBD2
CASSPPEAGGNYEQYF
TGTGCCAGCTCACCACCGGAAGCGGGAGGCAACTACGAGCAGTACTTC
>TRBJ1-5|TRBV2|NA|TRBD1
CASSEVGSLPGDRDNQPQHF
TGTGCCAGCAGTGAAGTTGGGTCCCTACCGGGTGACAGGGACAATCAGCCCCAGCATTTT
>TRBJ2-7|TRBV7-2|NA|TRBD2
CASSYPSGAGYEQYF
TGTGCCAGCAGCTACCCTAGCGGGGCGGGCTACGAGCAGTACTTC
>TRBJ2-7|TRBV5-5|NA|TRBD2
CASSWGLAGTYEQYF
TGTGCCAGCAGCTGGGGACTAGCGGGGACCTACGAGCAGTACTTC
>TRBJ2-3|TRBV5-1|NA|NA
CASSDSSDTQYF
TGCGCCAGCAGCGATAGTTCGGATACGCAGTATTTT
>TRBJ2-2|TRBV28|NA|NA
CASRKANTGELFF
TGTGCCAGCCGAAAGGCCAACACCGGGGAGCTGTTTTTT
>TRBJ2-5|TRBV28|NA|NA
CASASQQLEAQYF
TGTGCCAGCGCCTCGCAACAGCTCGAGGCCCAGTACTTC
>TRBJ1-1|TRBV5-8|few|NA
CASSPLTEMNTEAFF
TGTGCCAGCAGCCCTCTGACAGAGATGAACACTGAAGCTTTCTTT
>TRBJ1-5|TRBV21-1|few|NA
CASSKWRVANQPQHF
TGTGCCAGCAGCAAATGGCGGGTAGCAAATCAGCCCCAGCATTTT
>TRBJ2-4|TRBV5-1|NA|NA
CASSLLGPGGESAKNIQYF
TGCGCCAGCAGCTTGTTGGGCCCCGGGGGCGAATCGGCCAAAAACATTCAGTACTTC
>TRBJ2-7|TRBV6-5|NA|NA
CATSFGGEQYF
TGTGCCACCTCCTTCGGTGGGGAGCAGTACTTC